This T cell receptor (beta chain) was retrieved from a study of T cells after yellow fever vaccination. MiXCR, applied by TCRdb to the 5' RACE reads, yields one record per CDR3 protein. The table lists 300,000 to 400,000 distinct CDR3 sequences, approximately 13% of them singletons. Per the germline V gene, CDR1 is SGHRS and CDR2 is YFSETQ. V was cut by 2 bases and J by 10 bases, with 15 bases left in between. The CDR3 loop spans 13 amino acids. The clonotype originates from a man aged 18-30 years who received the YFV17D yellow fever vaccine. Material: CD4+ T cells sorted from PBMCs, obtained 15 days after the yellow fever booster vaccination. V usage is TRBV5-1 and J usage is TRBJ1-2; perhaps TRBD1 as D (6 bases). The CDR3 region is CASSFGTQVSYTF. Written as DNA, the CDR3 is TGCGCCAGCAGCTTCGGGACACAGGTTTCCTACACCTTC.